The clone carrying this T cell receptor (beta chain) was seen just once. In the original analysis: Estimation of nucleated cell counts relied on the amplification of reference gene primers. Some clones are missing from TCRdb's copy, which holds only in-frame ones; the method was immunoSEQ multiplex PCR. V and J calls and clone size are given by that table; D and trimming were obtained from the DNA. The table lists approximately 270,000 clones, about 80% of them singletons. These data belong to a study of blood T cell repertoires in COVID-19. The CDR3 totals 14 residues. Germline V gene lookup returns CDR1 SGHNT and CDR2 YYREEE (reference sequence). Trimming removed 2 bases from V and 2 bases from J; junction bases left unmatched: 3.

The V call is TRBV5-4, the J call TRBJ2-7, with 8 bases aligning to TRBD2. The source of this sequence is a man at least 80 years old with acute or convalescent COVID-19. The sequenced material came from peripheral blood. This CDR3 reads CASSFAGGPYEQYF. CDR3 in DNA: TGTGCCAGCAGCTTTGCGGGGGGCCCCTACGAGCAGTACTTC.